Listed below are T cell receptor beta chains from one sample, sequenced in a study of human T cells and chemical hapten exposure. Via MiXCR, TCRdb re-called the RACE reads, giving one row per CDR3 protein. This table has fewer than 150,000 distinct CDR3 sequences, roughly 14% appearing once. The input for sequencing was whole blood, taken in connection with sensitization to the hapten diphenylcyclopropenone (DPC). These receptor sequences come from a woman younger than 35 with alopecia areata. Some clones in this sample may be carry-over from other donors' samples. CDR3s leave out the opening cysteine and the closing phenylalanine or tryptophan. D genes are given only for firm matches. Only part of the rows carry a size: once, few, many, or a class if the clone is expanded.

clone size,V gene,D gene,CDR3 protein
few,TRBV18,TRBD1,ASSPGQGAREQY
.,TRBV5-4,TRBD1,ASSLSPQKQGASKNIQY
many,TRBV20-1,.,SARDPSGAHEQY
.,TRBV28,.,ASSDRLGPQH
many,TRBV28,.,ASSLRLGGAEAF
.,TRBV14,.,ASSLLVVGQETQY
few,TRBV18,.,ASSPRRGDQPQH
.,TRBV29-1,.,SVMGLSYEQY
many,TRBV5-6,.,ASSLVRGETQY
.,TRBV20-1,.,SARTTGPSSPLH
.,TRBV2,.,ASSETRSSYEQY
many,TRBV11-2,.,ASSLDRRKAANGYT
few,TRBV19,.,ATSSLLRGTDTQY
.,TRBV7-9,.,ASSPPGLNQPQH
.,TRBV12-3/TRBV12-4,.,ASSPPMVRGASYERY
.,TRBV28,.,ASSPWTASTDTQY
many,TRBV7-8,.,ASSLGTASTDTQY
many,TRBV28,.,ASRDLSYEQY
.,TRBV28,.,ASSLGAGTQY
many,TRBV7-8,.,ASSHTSGTVYGYT
many,TRBV3-1,.,ASSQGWRQETQY
few,TRBV28,.,ASSSWAQH
.,TRBV12-3/TRBV12-4,.,ASSNKYSYNEQF
few,TRBV7-9,TRBD1,ASRWTGAGELF
.,TRBV5-4,.,ASRRDKLTGELF
.,TRBV4-3,TRBD2,ASSPTRLTSAGTYNEQF
few,TRBV6-4,TRBD1,ASSDTSTGSYGYT
.,TRBV5-5,.,ASSPTGTALAKNIQY
.,TRBV7-2,.,ASSLTRHLQETQY
.,TRBV6-5,.,ANSYRGLETQY
few,TRBV30,.,AWNQDSSYEQY
.,TRBV7-9,.,ASSPPLGDVANSPLH
.,TRBV20-1,.,SASLEGLNQPQH
few,TRBV27,TRBD1,ASSLYQGALTGELF
few,TRBV29-1,TRBD1,SAGTENYGYT
.,TRBV7-2,TRBD2,ASSSNSVGLADYNEQF
.,TRBV7-2,TRBD1,ASSLARQGDYEQY
many,TRBV18,.,ASSPGQNQPQH
many,TRBV7-9,.,ASSPGLQPPLH